These 31 T cell receptor beta chains originate from one sample sequenced in a study of T cells after yellow fever vaccination. A single record per CDR3 protein comes from TCRdb applying MiXCR to the 5' RACE reads. The sample shows around 610,000 distinct CDR3 sequences, roughly 13% of them seen only once. The sample here was PBMCs, taken on the day of the yellow fever booster vaccination. The receptors were gathered from a man aged 25 to 40 who received the YFV17D yellow fever vaccine.

This clonotype showed up many times. The genes are TRBV5-1 and TRBJ2-7, with 7 bases lining up with TRBD2. The germline gives CDR1 SGHRS, CDR2 YFSETQ. V dropped 0 bases and J dropped 2; count of bases not matched to a gene: 5. The CDR3 sequence is 15 residues long. CDR3 coding DNA: TGCGCCAGCAGCTTGGGGCCTAGCGGTCCCTACGAGCAGTACTTC. It translates to CASSLGPSGPYEQYF.

The table lists this clonotype with a few counts. J is TRBJ2-5 and V is TRBV23-1; D uncertain. TRBV23-1 is noted as an ORF with a role that remains uncertain. The CDR3 has 13 residues. The ends were cut back, 3 bases at V and 1 base at J, with 6 bases in the middle. As DNA, the CDR3 is TGCGCCAGCAGTCACCGACCCCAAGAGACCCAGTACTTC. Translating gives CASSHRPQETQYF.

The rearrangement joins TRBV19 to TRBJ2-5; 9 nucleotides match TRBD1. Germline values: CDR1 LNHDA, CDR2 SQIVND (reference sequence). V lost 6 bases, J lost 1 base, and 3 bases stayed unmatched. The CDR3 spans 14 residues. The CDR3 DNA reads TGTGCCAGTAGACGGACAGGGGCCCAAGAGACCCAGTACTTC. Translation: CASRRTGAQETQYF.

This clonotype showed up many times. The junction departs from germline at one end; a sequencing error may be responsible. The rearrangement joins TRBV7-7 to TRBJ1-1, with D unclear. In germline, CDR1 is SSHAT, CDR2 FNYEAQ (reference sequence). This CDR3 spans 13 amino acids. The CDR3: CASSLGESTEAFF. The CDR3 DNA sequence: TGTGCTAGCAGCTTGGGTGAGAGTACTGAAGCTTTCTTT.

V gene TRBV11-2 combines with J gene TRBJ1-6; no clear D. The CDR3 runs to 17 residues. CDR1 and CDR2 from the germline V gene are SGHAT and FQNNGV. Trimming took off 3 bases at V and 0 bases at J, with 12 bases between the two ends. The DNA for the CDR3 is TGTGCCAGCAGCTTTGACGGTACTAGCTCCTATAATTCACCCCTCCACTTT. Encoded protein: CASSFDGTSSYNSPLHF.

The rearrangement uses TRBV7-6 and TRBJ2-7; D may be TRBD2 (6 bases). In germline, CDR1 is SGHVS, CDR2 FNYEAQ. The CDR3 spans 15 residues. V lost 5 bases, J lost 4 bases, and 18 bases lay in between. CDR3 sequence (DNA): TGTGCCAGCAGCCCCGCCGGCGGAGGGCGTTACGAGCAGTACTTC. As protein: CASSPAGGGRYEQYF.

This clonotype was observed many times. V gene TRBV28 combines with J gene TRBJ2-7; D unclear. Trimming left V 8 bases short and J 3 bases short, with 5 bases between. The CDR3 spans 10 residues. Germline V gives CDR1 MDHEN, CDR2 SYDVKM. CDR3 DNA: TGTGCCAGCGGGCTCTACGAGCAGTACTTC. Translation gives CASGLYEQYF. Combining the CDR3 with reference TRBV28 and TRBJ2-7 gives the whole variable domain DVKVTQSSRYLVKRTGEKVFLECVQDMDHENMFWYRQDPGLGLRLIYFSYDVKMKEKGDIPEGYSVSREKKERFSLILESASTNQTSMYLCASGLYEQYFGPGTRLTVT.

Only a few counts were recorded for this clonotype. The chain couples TRBV29-1 to TRBJ2-1; 7 bases are a match to TRBD2. The length of the CDR3 is 15 residues. Trimming took 6 bases from V and 1 from J; bases not matched to a gene: 9. Germline V gives CDR1 SQVTM, CDR2 ANQGSEA. CDR3 amino acids: CSVAPGLQSYNEQFF. In DNA, the CDR3 is TGCAGCGTCGCACCGGGACTACAATCCTACAATGAGCAGTTCTTC.

V gene TRBV11-2 combines with J gene TRBJ2-7; no clear D. The V gene's germline CDR1 is SGHAT and CDR2 FQNNGV. The CDR3 runs to 11 residues. V dropped 8 bases and J dropped 2 bases, with 7 bases sitting between them. DNA for the CDR3: TGTGCCAGCGGGCCGACCTACGAGCAGTACTTC. Translation: CASGPTYEQYF.

This sequence joins TRBV20-1 and TRBJ2-3, with no clear D. Trimming removed 1 base from V and 2 bases from J, with 10 bases in between. This CDR3 is 14 amino acids long. Germline assignment: CDR1 DFQATT and CDR2 SNEGSKA (reference sequence). The CDR3 sequence is CSARVVPNTDTQYF. The CDR3 DNA sequence: TGCAGTGCTAGAGTGGTTCCCAACACAGATACGCAGTATTTT.

The chain employs TRBV5-4 and TRBJ2-2; unclear D gene. CDR1 is SGHNT and CDR2 is YYREEE in the germline V gene (reference sequence). This CDR3 spans 16 amino acids. V lost 0 bases and J 1 base, leaving 10 bases between the germline ends. Here the CDR3 DNA reads TGTGCCAGCAGCTTGGCCTCTTCAGGGAACACCGGGGAGCTGTTTTTT. It codes for CASSLASSGNTGELFF.

The V and J genes are TRBV7-2 and TRBJ2-2, with 13 bases matching TRBD2. CDR1 SGHTA and CDR2 FQGNSA come from the germline V gene. The CDR3 spans 14 residues. With V trimmed by 5 bases and J by 12 bases, 6 bases remained unmatched. The chain's CDR3 is CASSTETSGRKLFF. The CDR3 bases are TGTGCCAGCAGCACGGAGACTAGCGGGAGGAAGCTGTTTTTT.

In its sample, this clonotype was seen a few times. This chain links TRBV10-3 with TRBJ2-1; D may be TRBD2 (6 bases). CDR3 size: 14 residues. The ends were cut back, 10 bases at V and 1 base at J, with 14 bases in the middle. Looked up from germline, CDR1 is ENHRY and CDR2 is SYGVKD. The CDR3: CATLRDSSYNEQFF. DNA for the CDR3: TGTGCCACCTTGCGGGACTCATCCTACAATGAGCAGTTCTTC.

The V and J genes are TRBV6-1 and TRBJ2-5; 7 nucleotides line up with TRBD2. Per germline, CDR1 MNHNS and CDR2 SASEGT. J lost 2 bases, V lost 8 bases, and 5 bases had no gene match. The CDR3 extends over 13 amino acids. Written as DNA, the CDR3 is TGTGCCAGCGGCCTAGCGGAACAAGAGACCCAGTACTTC. It codes for CASGLAEQETQYF.

This clonotype was picked up many times. This chain uses TRBV7-2 with TRBJ1-6; possible D gene TRBD1, 5 bases. Between the trimmed V and J ends, which lost 0 bases and 2 bases, there was a span of 5 bases. This CDR3 is 15 amino acids long. Germline-derived CDR1 and CDR2 are SGHTA and FQGNSA. The CDR3 reads CASSLAGPYNSPLHF. CDR3 DNA sequence: TGTGCCAGCAGCTTAGCGGGACCCTATAATTCACCCCTCCACTTT.

This clonotype has more than one count but fewer than ten. The chain couples TRBV29-1 to TRBJ2-1; D perhaps matches TRBD2 (5 bases). CDR1 is SQVTM, CDR2 ANQGSEA, per germline. CDR3 length: 15 residues. V was trimmed by 7 bases and J by 0 bases, leaving 16 bases between them. The CDR3 nucleotides read TGCAGCGGCGCCCGAGGCGGGCGCTCCTACAATGAGCAGTTCTTC. Protein sequence: CSGARGGRSYNEQFF.

This rearrangement joins TRBV20-1 to TRBJ2-3; weak D call: TRBD2 (7 bases). V lost 7 bases to trimming and J lost 4 bases, with 21 bases between them. This CDR3 has 15 residues. Germline V CDR1 and CDR2: DFQATT, SNEGSKA (reference sequence). For the CDR3, the DNA is TGCAGTGGCCCCCATGCGGGAGCAGGGGCAGATACGCAGTATTTT. Translated, it gives CSGPHAGAGADTQYF.

The chain has TRBV10-3 and TRBJ1-3, with D perhaps matching TRBD1 (5 bases). V was clipped by 0 bases and J by 2 bases, with 8 bases between them. From germline, CDR1 is ENHRY and CDR2 SYGVKD. The CDR3 sequence is 15 residues long. CDR3 residues: CAISESVGAGNTIYF. CDR3 coding DNA: TGTGCCATCAGTGAGTCTGTGGGGGCTGGAAACACCATATATTTT.

This clonotype was seen more than once but under ten times. The chain carries TRBV20-1 and TRBJ2-7; TRBD2 might be the D (6 bases). The germline CDR1 and CDR2 sequences are DFQATT and SNEGSKA (reference sequence). With 3 bases removed from V and 3 bases from J, the gap between germline ends came to 12 bases. This CDR3 contains 13 residues. The CDR3 protein is CSARKGGDYEQYF. CDR3 bases: TGCAGTGCTAGGAAGGGAGGAGACTACGAGCAGTACTTC.

The CDR3 protein is CSVEGQGGSTQYF. The CDR3 coding sequence is TGCAGCGTTGAAGGGCAGGGGGGATCTACGCAGTATTTT. The chain links TRBV29-1 to TRBJ2-3, with a weak D call TRBD1 (7 bases). V was clipped by 1 base and J by 8 bases, with 13 bases between them. The CDR3 contains 13 residues. The V gene's germline CDR1 is SQVTM and CDR2 ANQGSEA.

The rearrangement links TRBV27 to TRBJ2-1; a possible D gene is TRBD2 (8 bases). Germline loops: CDR1 MNHEY, CDR2 SMNVEV (reference sequence). V lost 5 bases, J lost 3 bases, and 17 bases lay in between. CDR3 length equals 16 residues. CDR3 sequence reads: CASSIIAGQIYNEQFF. DNA of the CDR3: TGTGCCAGCAGTATAATAGCGGGACAGATCTACAATGAGCAGTTCTTC.

The chain joins TRBV7-2 to TRBJ1-1; TRBD1 might be the D (5 bases). CDR1 is SGHTA, CDR2 FQGNSA, per germline. The CDR3 runs 14 residues. The ends were cut back, 8 bases at V and 0 bases at J, with 13 bases in the middle. The CDR3 loop reads CASQQGELNTEAFF. The CDR3, as DNA: TGTGCCAGCCAGCAAGGGGAATTGAACACTGAAGCTTTCTTT.

The chain is built from TRBV10-3 and TRBJ2-5, with TRBD2 identical over 14 bases. V lost 5 bases and J lost 4; bases outside the gene matches: 3. The CDR3 contains 15 residues. Germline V gene sequence: CDR1 ENHRY, CDR2 SYGVKD. CDR3 nucleotide sequence: TGTGCCATCAGTAGACTAGCGGGAGGGGCAGAGACCCAGTACTTC. This codes for CAISRLAGGAETQYF.

This clonotype appeared a few times. The chain is built from TRBV11-1 and TRBJ2-3; 11 bases are a match to TRBD2. V lost 8 bases to trimming and J lost 2 bases; unmatched junction nucleotides: 15. The CDR3 covers 18 residues. The V gene's germline CDR1 is SGHAT and CDR2 FQDESV (reference sequence). In nucleotides, the CDR3 is TGTGCCAGCTCTCTGGGGCAGGGGACTAGCGGATTCACAGATACGCAGTATTTT. This translates into CASSLGQGTSGFTDTQYF.

The J gene is TRBJ2-7, the V gene TRBV7-2; 8 nucleotides match TRBD2. Looked up from germline, CDR1 is SGHTA and CDR2 is FQGNSA. The CDR3 extends over 16 amino acids. V dropped 1 base and J dropped 5; count of bases not matched to a gene: 10. CDR3 coding DNA: TGTGCCAGCAGCTTAGTGGCTAGCGGGCAAACCGACGAGCAGTACTTC. Encoded protein: CASSLVASGQTDEQYF.

This clonotype turned up a few times. An end of the junction does not agree with germline; a read error may underlie this. The gene calls are TRBV14 and TRBJ2-1; D is tentatively TRBD1 or TRBD2 (7 bases each). The V gene's germline CDR1 is SGHDN and CDR2 FVKESK. The CDR3 extends over 16 amino acids. The CDR3 DNA reads TGTGCCAGCGGCCAAGGTCCTGGGAGGGGGCGGAATGAGCAGTTCTTC. It is translated as CASGQGPGRGRNEQFF.

This clonotype was detected ten times or more. This chain uses TRBV27 with TRBJ2-7, with D uncertain. V was pared by 3 bases and J by 1 base, with 7 bases between. In germline, CDR1 is MNHEY, CDR2 SMNVEV (reference sequence). The CDR3 has 13 amino acids. The chain's CDR3 is CASSLDPSYEQYF. The CDR3 bases are TGTGCCAGCAGTTTGGACCCTTCCTACGAGCAGTACTTC.

J is TRBJ2-5 and V is TRBV2; tentatively, D is TRBD1 or TRBD2 (5 bases each). CDR3 length: 14 residues. Trimming shortened V by 4 bases and J by 1 base, and 10 bases separated the two germline ends. In germline, CDR1 is SNHLY, CDR2 FYNNEI. CDR3 nucleotide sequence: TGTGCCAGCAGTGTGCAGGGACCCCAAGAGACCCAGTACTTC. Protein sequence: CASSVQGPQETQYF.

Ten or more counts support this clonotype. The V and J genes are TRBV6-2 or TRBV6-3 and TRBJ2-1; 9 bases are a match to TRBD2. The CDR3 totals 14 residues. Germline CDR1 reads MNHEY; CDR2 reads SVGEGT. The junction had 5 bases not matched to a gene; V was cut back by 5 bases and J by 6 bases. The CDR3 coding sequence is TGTGCCAGCAGTCCCACAGCGGGGGGCAATGAGCAGTTCTTC. Protein: CASSPTAGGNEQFF.

The chain couples TRBV6-2 or TRBV6-3 to TRBJ2-7, with D possibly being TRBD1 (5 bases). The CDR3 is 12 residues long. CDR1 is MNHEY, CDR2 SVGEGT, per germline. V lost 6 bases, J lost 3 bases, and 9 bases lay in between. The DNA for the CDR3 is TGTGCCAGCAGCCACCAGGGCTACGAGCAGTACTTC. Protein product: CASSHQGYEQYF.

The chain combines TRBV14 with TRBJ2-3; D gene ambiguous. The V gene's germline CDR1 is SGHDN and CDR2 FVKESK. The ends were cut back, 1 base at V and 1 base at J, with 9 bases in the middle. The CDR3 extends over 15 amino acids. CDR3 in amino acids: CASSQGFSRTDTQYF. For the CDR3, the DNA is TGTGCCAGCAGCCAAGGGTTCAGCCGCACAGATACGCAGTATTTT.